The 27 T cell receptor beta chains presented below share a single source sample, sequenced in a study of T cell changes during pregnancy in multiple sclerosis. Generated by immunoSEQ multiplex PCR, the TCRdb table keeps only in-frame clones and is missing some. Among more than 55,000 clones, more than 85% were seen once, and the ten largest hold 1.4%. The sample consisted of peripheral blood, taken in the second trimester of pregnancy. Receptors originate from a female donor with multiple sclerosis, enrolled in a pregnancy study.

The V and J genes are TRBV6-5 and TRBJ1-5; D unresolved. CDR1 MNHEY and CDR2 SVGAGI come from the germline V gene. V lost 2 bases and J lost 5, with 10 bases in between. The length of the CDR3 is 14 residues. DNA of the CDR3: TGTGCCAGCAGTTACGCCTATCCTGATCAGCCCCAGCATTTT. As protein: CASSYAYPDQPQHF.

The rearrangement links TRBV7-2 to TRBJ2-1; the match to TRBD2 covers 9 bases. CDR3 length: 15 residues. Germline loops: CDR1 SGHTA, CDR2 FQGNSA. Trimming cost V 7 bases and J 7 bases; bases outside gene matches: 11. CDR3 amino acids: CASTEGAGGQNEQFF. In nucleotides, the CDR3 is TGTGCCAGCACCGAAGGGGCGGGGGGGCAAAATGAGCAGTTCTTC.

V and J are TRBV2 and TRBJ2-7, with TRBD1 matching over 12 bases. Germline V gene lookup returns CDR1 SNHLY and CDR2 FYNNEI. This CDR3 has 15 residues. The V gene end was trimmed by 6 bases and the J gene end by 7 bases; junction bases not matched to a gene: 10. The CDR3 region is CASSKSGDRGLEQYF. The CDR3 DNA sequence: TGTGCCAGCAGCAAGAGTGGGGACAGGGGGCTTGAGCAGTACTTC.

The rearrangement links TRBV9 to TRBJ2-7, with 8 bases fitting TRBD1. V lost 0 bases, J lost 10 bases, and 15 bases stayed unmatched. Germline-derived CDR1 and CDR2 are SGDLS and YYNGEE. The CDR3 length is 16 residues. CDR3 loop: CASSVGEGVYQGAQYF. In DNA, the CDR3 is TGTGCCAGCAGCGTAGGAGAAGGGGTTTACCAGGGGGCCCAGTACTTC.

This clone was detected only once. The V and J genes are TRBV30 and TRBJ1-4; D gene uncertain. The CDR3 extends over 12 amino acids. Germline assignment: CDR1 GTSNPN and CDR2 SVGIG (reference sequence). V lost 2 bases, J lost 8 bases, and 9 bases lay in between. The CDR3 loop is CAWSRLREKLFF. The CDR3 region has the DNA TGTGCCTGGAGTCGCCTACGGGAAAAACTGTTTTTT.

The rearrangement links TRBV6-6 to TRBJ2-5; D is perhaps TRBD2 (6 bases). V was clipped by 10 bases and J by 0 bases, with 15 bases between them. The CDR3 is made up of 14 amino acids. CDR1 and CDR2 (germline): MNHNY, SVGAGI (reference sequence). The DNA for the CDR3 is TGTGCCACAAAACCGGGACTGAACCAAGAGACCCAGTACTTC. Translated: CATKPGLNQETQYF.

This clone was picked up a small number of times. This chain connects TRBV19 to TRBJ2-2; perhaps TRBD2 as D (6 bases). Trimming took 6 bases from V and 6 from J, leaving 11 bases between them. CDR1 LNHDA and CDR2 SQIVND come from the germline V gene (reference sequence). CDR3 length: 13 amino acids. Here the CDR3 reads CASRAEGSGELFF. The CDR3 DNA is TGTGCCAGTAGGGCGGAGGGTTCCGGGGAGCTGTTTTTT.

The rearrangement uses TRBV19 and TRBJ1-1; possibly TRBD1 for D (6 bases). The V end lost 3 bases, the J end lost 4 bases, and 6 bases lay between the germline ends. Germline-derived CDR1 and CDR2 are LNHDA and SQIVND (reference sequence). This CDR3 spans 12 amino acids. CDR3 loop: CASSMGATEAFF. CDR3 nucleotide sequence: TGTGCCAGTAGTATGGGGGCCACTGAAGCTTTCTTT.

This sequence joins TRBV7-9 and TRBJ1-4; maybe TRBD1 (5 bases). Germline lookup yields CDR1 SEHNR and CDR2 FQNEAQ (reference sequence). The CDR3 has 16 amino acids. V lost 5 bases, J lost 8 bases, and 21 bases lay in between. CDR3 sequence reads: CASSIPRAGSKEKLFF. The CDR3 coding sequence is TGTGCCAGCAGCATACCCCGGGCAGGGTCAAAGGAAAAACTGTTTTTT. Together with reference TRBV7-9 and TRBJ1-4, the CDR3 gives the full variable domain: DTGVSQNPRHKITKRGQNVTFRCDPISEHNRLYWYRQTLGQGPEFLTYFQNEAQLEKSRLLSDRFSAERPKGSFSTLEIQRTEQGDSAMYLCASSIPRAGSKEKLFFGSGTQLSVL.

This chain uses TRBV11-2 with TRBJ2-1; 11 bases align to TRBD2. The CDR3 has 17 amino acids. CDR1 and CDR2 (germline): SGHAT, FQNNGV. V lost 6 bases, J lost 9 bases, and 16 bases stayed unmatched. The CDR3 spells CASSPISSGRRRLEQFF. The CDR3 DNA sequence: TGTGCCAGCAGTCCGATTTCTAGCGGGAGGAGACGGCTTGAGCAGTTCTTC.

V and J are TRBV7-2 and TRBJ2-1; 8 nucleotides align to TRBD2. The V segment lost 2 bases and the J segment 6 bases; nucleotides outside the gene matches: 6. The CDR3 is 15 residues long. CDR1 SGHTA and CDR2 FQGNSA come from the germline V gene. The CDR3 is CASSLFAGGANEQFF. For the CDR3, the DNA is TGTGCCAGCAGCTTATTTGCCGGGGGGGCCAATGAGCAGTTCTTC.

V usage is TRBV29-1 and J usage is TRBJ2-3; 8 positions match TRBD2. Trimming at V came to 3 bases and at J to 2 bases, leaving 7 bases not matched to a gene. This CDR3 is built from 15 residues. Germline assignment: CDR1 SQVTM and CDR2 ANQGSEA. DNA for the CDR3: TGCAGCGTTGAGCTCGCGGGGGGACACACAGATACGCAGTATTTT. Translated: CSVELAGGHTDTQYF.

This chain links TRBV25-1 with TRBJ2-1; 8 positions agree with TRBD2. The CDR3 spans 15 residues. J was trimmed by 4 bases and V by 5 bases; bases with no gene match: 7. Germline CDR1 is MGHDK and CDR2 is SYGVNS. CDR3 loop: CASSLAGGAYNEQFF. The CDR3 DNA is TGTGCCAGCAGTCTGGCGGGGGGCGCGTACAATGAGCAGTTCTTC.

The V gene is TRBV5-8, the J gene TRBJ2-1; TRBD2 agrees at 8 bases. The CDR3 is 16 residues long. The V and J ends lost 3 bases and 5 bases, in that order; junction bases with no gene match: 10. Looked up from germline, CDR1 is SGHTS and CDR2 is YDEGEE. This CDR3 is CASSSPPGGADNEQFF. CDR3 nucleotide sequence: TGTGCCAGCAGCTCCCCTCCCGGGGGGGCCGACAATGAGCAGTTCTTC.

The rearrangement links TRBV28 to TRBJ1-1, with D possibly matching TRBD1 (5 bases). The CDR3 is 15 amino acids. The germline V gene has CDR1 MDHEN and CDR2 SYDVKM. V lost 5 bases, J lost 7 bases, and 20 bases lay in between. DNA for the CDR3: TGTGCCAGCAGTCCCCTGGGGACTGACCTGCATGAAGCTTTCTTT. Translated: CASSPLGTDLHEAFF.

The J gene is TRBJ2-3, the V gene TRBV5-1; 10 bases are shared with TRBD2. This CDR3 comprises 14 residues. CDR1 and CDR2 (germline): SGHRS, YFSETQ. V was clipped by 5 bases and J by 4 bases; unmatched bases: 4. CDR3 in amino acids: CASRGAGGPDTQYF. The CDR3 DNA sequence: TGCGCCAGCAGGGGAGCGGGAGGGCCAGATACGCAGTATTTT.

The chain is built from TRBV7-2 and TRBJ1-4, with 9 positions matching TRBD1. Trimming cost V 4 bases and J 4 bases; bases outside gene matches: 4. CDR1 is SGHTA, CDR2 FQGNSA, per germline. CDR3 length: 15 amino acids. The CDR3 is CASSSTGGVNEKLFF. In DNA, the CDR3 is TGTGCCAGCAGCTCTACAGGGGGCGTTAATGAAAAACTGTTTTTT.

In this sample, this clone turned up once. This chain links TRBV7-2 with TRBJ2-3; the match to TRBD2 covers 9 bases. Germline V gene sequence: CDR1 SGHTA, CDR2 FQGNSA. V dropped 2 bases and J dropped 5; count of bases not matched to a gene: 8. This CDR3 contains 16 residues. CDR3 region: CASSLQGTSRGDTQYF. The CDR3 DNA reads TGTGCCAGCAGCTTACAGGGGACTAGCCGAGGAGATACGCAGTATTTT.

The chain carries TRBV6-5 and TRBJ2-7; 7 positions match TRBD2. In germline, CDR1 is MNHEY, CDR2 SVGAGI. The CDR3 length is 12 residues. V shed 5 bases, J shed 13 bases, and the junction held 11 bases outside the gene matches. The CDR3: CASSAITRELYF. The DNA for the CDR3 is TGTGCCAGCAGTGCGATCACGCGGGAGTTATACTTC.

The chain is built from TRBV5-1 and TRBJ2-1; 9 bases are shared with TRBD1. Germline V gives CDR1 SGHRS, CDR2 YFSETQ. The ends lost 4 bases at V and 0 bases at J; junction bases unmatched: 5. The length of the CDR3 is 16 residues. CDR3 DNA sequence: TGCGCCAGCAGCCGGACAGGGGACGGCTCCTACAATGAGCAGTTCTTC. It codes for CASSRTGDGSYNEQFF. Full variable domain (missing parts from reference TRBV5-1 and TRBJ2-1): KAGVTQTPRYLIKTRGQQVTLSCSPISGHRSVSWYQQTPGQGLQFLFEYFSETQRNKGNFPGRFSGRQFSNSRSEMNVSTLELGDSALYLCASSRTGDGSYNEQFFGPGTRLTVL.

The genes are TRBV5-1 and TRBJ2-3; D is possibly TRBD2 (6 bases). The CDR3 contains 13 residues. Germline V gene data show CDR1 as SGHRS and CDR2 as YFSETQ. Deletions cut 5 bases from V and 2 bases from J, with 9 bases between. The CDR3, as DNA: TGCGCCAGCAGGGAGGGAAACACAGATACGCAGTATTTT. Translation: CASREGNTDTQYF.

The chain is built from TRBV7-2 and TRBJ1-3, with D hard to call. Trimming left V 1 base short and J 0 bases short, with 7 bases between. CDR1 and CDR2 (germline): SGHTA, FQGNSA. CDR3 size: 15 residues. The CDR3 coding sequence is TGTGCCAGCAGCTTAGTGGGCAGCTCTGGAAACACCATATATTTT. Translated, it gives CASSLVGSSGNTIYF.

The rearrangement links TRBV2 to TRBJ1-1; 7 bases are shared with TRBD1. Germline lookup yields CDR1 SNHLY and CDR2 FYNNEI. The CDR3 covers 14 residues. The junction had 4 bases not matched to a gene; V was cut back by 6 bases and J by 0 bases. The CDR3 DNA sequence: TGTGCCAGCAGGCTGACAGGGTTGAACACTGAAGCTTTCTTT. It codes for CASRLTGLNTEAFF.

V is TRBV30 and J is TRBJ2-2; D gene ambiguous. V lost 5 bases to trimming and J lost 0 bases, with 13 bases between them. Germline V lookup: CDR1 GTSNPN, CDR2 SVGIG (reference sequence). The CDR3 extends over 15 amino acids. For the CDR3, the DNA is TGTGCCTGGGTCAAAAGGAGTACGAACACCGGGGAGCTGTTTTTT. This encodes CAWVKRSTNTGELFF.

The rearrangement links TRBV27 to TRBJ2-7; 7 positions agree with TRBD1. Germline assignment: CDR1 MNHEY and CDR2 SMNVEV (reference sequence). This CDR3 has 14 residues. The J segment lost 0 bases and the V segment lost 6 bases, leaving 5 bases of the junction unmatched. CDR3 sequence (DNA): TGTGCCAGCAGCTCAGGGGGAAGCTCCTACGAGCAGTACTTC. This sequence encodes CASSSGGSSYEQYF.

The chain employs TRBV4-2 and TRBJ2-7, with TRBD2 matching over 9 bases. CDR1 LGHNA and CDR2 YNFKEQ come from the germline V gene. The CDR3 is made up of 17 amino acids. Losses at the gene ends were 1 base for V and 2 bases for J; bases not matched to a gene: 9. CDR3 sequence reads: CASSQAPLAGTPYEQYF. The CDR3 DNA reads as TGTGCCAGCAGCCAAGCCCCCCTAGCGGGGACCCCCTACGAGCAGTACTTC.

This chain joins TRBV29-1 and TRBJ2-3; D call uncertain. Deletions cut 6 bases from V and 3 bases from J, with 7 bases between. Germline V gene data show CDR1 as SQVTM and CDR2 as ANQGSEA. The CDR3 extends over 11 amino acids. The CDR3 here is CSVLATDTQYF. DNA of the CDR3: TGCAGCGTGTTGGCTACAGATACGCAGTATTTT.